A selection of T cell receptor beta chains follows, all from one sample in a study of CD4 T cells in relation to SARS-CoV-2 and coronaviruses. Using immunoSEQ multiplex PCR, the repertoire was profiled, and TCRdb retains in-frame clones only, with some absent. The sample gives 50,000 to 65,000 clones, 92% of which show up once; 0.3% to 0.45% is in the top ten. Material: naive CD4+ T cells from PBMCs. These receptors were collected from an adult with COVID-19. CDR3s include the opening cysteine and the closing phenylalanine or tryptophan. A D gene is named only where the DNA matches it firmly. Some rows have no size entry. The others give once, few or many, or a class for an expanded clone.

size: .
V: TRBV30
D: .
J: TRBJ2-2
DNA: TGTGCCTGGGGGACATGGGGCACCGGGGAGCTGTTTTTT
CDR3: CAWGTWGTGELFF

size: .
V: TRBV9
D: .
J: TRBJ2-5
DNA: TGTGCCAGCAGCGGCGGTTGGGGGGCGCGGGGTGGGGAGACCCAGTACTTC
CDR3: CASSGGWGARGGETQYF

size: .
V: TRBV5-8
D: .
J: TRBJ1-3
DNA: TGTGCCAGCAGAAAGTTCCACTCTGGAAACACCATATATTTT
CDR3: CASRKFHSGNTIYF

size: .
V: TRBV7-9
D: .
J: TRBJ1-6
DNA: TGTGCCAGCAGCTTCAAGGGACCAAATTCACCCCTCCACTTT
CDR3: CASSFKGPNSPLHF

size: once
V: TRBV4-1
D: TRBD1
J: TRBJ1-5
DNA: TGCGCCAGCAGCCAAGGGGGGCAGGGGGCAGGTCAGCCCCAGCATTTT
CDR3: CASSQGGQGAGQPQHF

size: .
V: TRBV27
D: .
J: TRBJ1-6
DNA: TGTGCCAGCAGTTTAAAGGGTTCCTATAATTCACCCCTCCACTTT
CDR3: CASSLKGSYNSPLHF

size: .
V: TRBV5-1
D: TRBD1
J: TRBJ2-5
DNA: TGCGCCAGCACCCAGGCACGGCAGGGGGTGGGGGAGACCCAGTACTTC
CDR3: CASTQARQGVGETQYF

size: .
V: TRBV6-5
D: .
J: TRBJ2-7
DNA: TGTGCCAGCAGTTACTCGAGACGGAACGAGCAGTACTTC
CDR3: CASSYSRRNEQYF

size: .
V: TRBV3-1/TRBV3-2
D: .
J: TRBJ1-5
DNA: TGTGCCAGCAGCCTCGGGCCCGATCAGCCCCAGCATTTT
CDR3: CASSLGPDQPQHF

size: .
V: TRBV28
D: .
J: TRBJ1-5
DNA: TGTGCCAGCAGCTTGCCCCTTCGGCGAGATCAGCCCCAGCATTTT
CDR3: CASSLPLRRDQPQHF

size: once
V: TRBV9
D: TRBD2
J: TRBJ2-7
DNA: TGTGCCAGCAGCGTAGTGCGGGAGCTTCTGTTCTACGAGCAGTACTTC
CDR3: CASSVVRELLFYEQYF

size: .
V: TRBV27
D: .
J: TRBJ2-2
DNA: TGTGCCAGCAGTTCCCCGGGGGCCAACACCGGGGAGCTGTTTTTT
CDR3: CASSSPGANTGELFF

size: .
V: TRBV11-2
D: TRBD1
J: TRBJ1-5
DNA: TGTGCCAGCAGCTTACGGACAGGAGATGATCAGCCCCAGCATTTT
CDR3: CASSLRTGDDQPQHF

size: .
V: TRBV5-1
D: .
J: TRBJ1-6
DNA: TGCGCCAGCAGCTTGAGGGACATTAATTCACCCCTCCACTTT
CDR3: CASSLRDINSPLHF

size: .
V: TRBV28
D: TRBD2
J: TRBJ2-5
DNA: TGTGCCAGCAGTCCAGGACTAGCGGGAGTAGGGGAGACCCAGTACTTC
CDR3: CASSPGLAGVGETQYF

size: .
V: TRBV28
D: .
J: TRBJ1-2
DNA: TGTGCCAGCAGTTTTCGGGGGGGCTATGGCTACACCTTC
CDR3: CASSFRGGYGYTF

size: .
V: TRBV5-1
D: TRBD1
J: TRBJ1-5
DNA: TGCGCCAGCAGCGAGGGGACAGGCAATCAGCCCCAGCATTTT
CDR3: CASSEGTGNQPQHF

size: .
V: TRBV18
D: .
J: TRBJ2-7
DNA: TGTGCCAGCTCAATCAATAGCGAGTGGGGGCAGTACTTC
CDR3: CASSINSEWGQYF

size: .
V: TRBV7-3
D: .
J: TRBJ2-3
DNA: TGTGCCAGCAGTTTCGGGAGAACAGATACGCAGTATTTT
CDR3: CASSFGRTDTQYF

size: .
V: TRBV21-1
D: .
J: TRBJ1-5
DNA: TGTGCCAGCAGCAAAGGAGACAGACATAGCAATCAGCCCCAGCATTTT
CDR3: CASSKGDRHSNQPQHF

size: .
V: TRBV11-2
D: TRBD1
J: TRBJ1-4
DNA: TGTGCCAGCAGCTCTTTGACAGGGGGCGGGTGGGAAAAACTGTTTTTT
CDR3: CASSSLTGGGWEKLFF

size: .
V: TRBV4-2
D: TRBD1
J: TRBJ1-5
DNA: TGTGCCAGCAGCCAGGGCACCGGGACAGGGGTCGTCCGGCCCCAGCATTTT
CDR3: CASSQGTGTGVVRPQHF

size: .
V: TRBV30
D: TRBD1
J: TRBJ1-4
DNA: TGTGCCTGGAGCCTAGGACAGGCAACTAATGAAAAACTGTTTTTT
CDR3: CAWSLGQATNEKLFF

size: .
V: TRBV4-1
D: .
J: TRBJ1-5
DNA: TGCGCCAGCAGCCAAGGGATCACAGGTAATCAGCCCCAGCATTTT
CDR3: CASSQGITGNQPQHF

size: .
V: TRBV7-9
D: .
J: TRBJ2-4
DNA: TGTGCCAGCAGTAAGGAAAACATTCAGTACTTC
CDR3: CASSKENIQYF

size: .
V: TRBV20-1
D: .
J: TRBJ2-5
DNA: TGCAGTGCTAGAGTCGGGACGGCCGCTTACTTC
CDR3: CSARVGTAAYF

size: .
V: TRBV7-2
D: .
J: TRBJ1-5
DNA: TGTGCCAGCAGCTTTTACGATCAGCCCCAGCATTTT
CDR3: CASSFYDQPQHF

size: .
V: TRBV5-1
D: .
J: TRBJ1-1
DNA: TGCGCCAGCATGTCCCTCCCTGGGGGCACTGAAGCTTTCTTT
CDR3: CASMSLPGGTEAFF

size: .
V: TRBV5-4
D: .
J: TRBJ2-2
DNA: TGTGCCAGCAGCTTGCCGGCGCAGGGGAACACCGGGGAGCTGTTTTTT
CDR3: CASSLPAQGNTGELFF

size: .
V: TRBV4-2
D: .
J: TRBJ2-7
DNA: TGTGCCAGCAGCCATGCGGGACAGACCTACGAGCAGTACTTC
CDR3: CASSHAGQTYEQYF

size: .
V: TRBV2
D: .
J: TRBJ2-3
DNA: TGTGCCAGCAGTGAAGGGCAGGGAGCAGATACGCAGTATTTT
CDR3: CASSEGQGADTQYF

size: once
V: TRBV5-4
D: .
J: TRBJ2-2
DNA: TGTGCCAGCAGCGGGGGTAGCGGAGCCACCGGGGAGCTGTTTTTT
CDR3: CASSGGSGATGELFF

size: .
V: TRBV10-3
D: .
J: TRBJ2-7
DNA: TGTGCCATCAGTGAGAAGTTTTACGAGCAGTACTTC
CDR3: CAISEKFYEQYF

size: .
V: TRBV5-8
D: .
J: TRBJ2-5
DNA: TGTGCCAGCAGCTTGGTTCAGGGCCTTGAGGAGACCCAGTACTTC
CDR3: CASSLVQGLEETQYF

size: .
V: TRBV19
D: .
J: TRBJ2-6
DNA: TGTGCCAGTAGGGGTGAACCGGGACAAACTATCTCTACCTGGAGGGCCAACGTCCTGACTTTC
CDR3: CASRGEPGQTISTWRANVLTF

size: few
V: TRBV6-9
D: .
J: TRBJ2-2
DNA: TGTGCCAGCAGTCACCTCCGTGACTGCGGAGAGCTGTTTTTT
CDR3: CASSHLRDCGELFF

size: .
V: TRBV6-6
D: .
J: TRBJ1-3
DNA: TGTGCCAGCAGTTACTCAGGGGGGGCGGGTAACACCATATATTTT
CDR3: CASSYSGGAGNTIYF

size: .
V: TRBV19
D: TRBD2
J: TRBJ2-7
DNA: TGTGCCAGTAGCCGGACTAGCGGGAGTCACGAGCAGTACTTC
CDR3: CASSRTSGSHEQYF

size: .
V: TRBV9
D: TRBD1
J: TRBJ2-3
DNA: TGTGCCAGCAGTGCGGACAGGGGCACAGATACGCAGTATTTT
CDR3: CASSADRGTDTQYF

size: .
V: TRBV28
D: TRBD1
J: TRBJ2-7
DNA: TGTGCCAGCAGTTTAGGACAGGGGGCGGGCGAGCAGTACTTC
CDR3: CASSLGQGAGEQYF

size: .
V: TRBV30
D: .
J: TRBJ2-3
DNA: TGTGCCGGGCGACAGCTTAGCACAGATACGCAGTATTTT
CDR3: CAGRQLSTDTQYF